This passage covers 9 T cell receptor beta chains from one sample sequenced in a study of OX40 agonist ivuxolimab in advanced cancers. The table came from immunoSEQ multiplex PCR; TCRdb's copy has only in-frame clones and leaves some out. The sample has about 68,000 clones; 86% are singletons. The sample in question was CD4+ or CD8+ T cells sorted from blood, obtained in a trial of the OX40 agonist ivuxolimab. The receptors were sampled from an adult with an advanced solid tumor such as melanoma, head and neck, liver or kidney cancer.

V gene TRBV2 combines with J gene TRBJ2-7; D is possibly TRBD1 (6 bases). The CDR3 consists of 13 residues. V shed 9 bases and J shed 0 bases, with 12 bases lying between them. Germline assignment: CDR1 SNHLY and CDR2 FYNNEI. CDR3: CASTTDSSYEQYF. CDR3 nucleotide sequence: TGTGCCAGTACCACGGACAGCTCCTACGAGCAGTACTTC.

The V call is TRBV27, the J call TRBJ2-7, with D possibly being TRBD2 (6 bases). The CDR3 length is 15 residues. Germline CDR1 and CDR2: MNHEY and SMNVEV (reference sequence). V lost 10 bases, J lost 4 bases, and 23 bases lay in between. CDR3 amino acids: CATSNPGLSAYEQYF. The CDR3 nucleotides read TGTGCCACCTCAAATCCGGGACTCTCAGCTTACGAGCAGTACTTC.

Only a few counts were recorded for this clone. J is TRBJ1-1 and V is TRBV1; no check of the table's D call, TRBD1, against the DNA was made. TRBV1 corresponds to a pseudogene. CDR3 length equals 13 residues. The DNA for the CDR3 is TGCACCAGCAGCCAAGCTACAGAGACTGAAGCTTTCTTT. This codes for CTSSQATETEAFF.

CDR3 in amino acids: CASRPGRPNQPQHF. In DNA, the CDR3 is TGTGCCAGCCGGCCGGGCCGACCTAATCAGCCCCAGCATTTT. This sequence joins TRBV6-5 and TRBJ1-5; no definite D call. Trimming removed 8 bases at V and 4 bases at J, with 15 bases between. The CDR3 is 14 amino acids. Germline CDR1 MNHEY, CDR2 SVGAGI.

The chain is built from TRBV29-1 and TRBJ1-2, with 7 nucleotides matching TRBD1. V lost 2 bases to trimming and J lost 4 bases; unmatched junction nucleotides: 7. This CDR3 comprises 14 residues. Germline V gives CDR1 SQVTM, CDR2 ANQGSEA. In nucleotides, the CDR3 is TGCAGCGTTGAACAGGACAGGCCCTTCTATGGCTACACCTTC. Translation gives CSVEQDRPFYGYTF.

This chain uses TRBV5-6 with TRBJ2-3; TRBD1 aligns across 8 bases. With 1 base clipped from V and 1 base from J, the junction kept 5 bases outside the gene matches. Germline CDR1 SGHDT, CDR2 YYEEEE. This CDR3 has 16 residues. The DNA for the CDR3 is TGTGCCAGCAGCTTGTTTCAGACAGGGGGCACAGATACGCAGTATTTT. Translated, it gives CASSLFQTGGTDTQYF.

This clone was counted a few times. V is TRBV11-2 and J is TRBJ1-2; TRBD1 agrees at 8 bases. Germline-derived CDR1 and CDR2 are SGHAT and FQNNGV. This CDR3 region has 14 residues. The V and J ends lost 1 base and 7 bases, in that order; junction bases with no gene match: 5. The CDR3 sequence: CASSLGQGRGGYTF. CDR3 nucleotide sequence: TGTGCCAGCAGCTTAGGACAGGGGAGAGGTGGCTACACCTTC.

This chain uses TRBV4-1 with TRBJ1-2; 12 bases map to TRBD1. With V trimmed by 3 bases and J by 6 bases, 8 bases remained unmatched. Germline CDR1 reads MGHRA; CDR2 reads YSYEKL. The CDR3 covers 16 residues. The CDR3 here is CASSQAPGTGGDGYTF. CDR3 nucleotides: TGCGCCAGCAGCCAGGCTCCCGGGACAGGGGGCGATGGCTACACCTTC.

V usage is TRBV5-1 and J usage is TRBJ2-7, with D unclear. Trimming took off 0 bases at V and 0 bases at J, with 4 bases between the two ends. CDR3 length equals 13 residues. Germline V gives CDR1 SGHRS, CDR2 YFSETQ. CDR3 nucleotide sequence: TGCGCCAGCAGCTTGGTAGGCTCCTACGAGCAGTACTTC. Translated, it gives CASSLVGSYEQYF.